This T cell receptor beta chain came from a study of OX40 agonist ivuxolimab in advanced cancers. Background on the study: Patients' therapy was ivuxolimab, an antibody that acts as an agonist of OX40 (CD134). Hepatocellular carcinoma, melanoma, renal cell or head and neck cancer occurred in dose-escalation patients.

This clone was seen a handful of times. Germline CDR1 is MNHEY and CDR2 is SMNVEV (reference sequence). The V gene end was trimmed by 10 bases and the J gene end by 2 bases; junction bases not matched to a gene: 8. The CDR3 runs 14 residues. No patient had autoimmune disease or received systemic immunosuppression. Assay: immunoSEQ multiplex PCR; the TCRdb copy retains only in-frame clones and omits some. The sample shows about 76,000 clones, more than 75% of them seen only once. This sample comprised CD4+ or CD8+ T cells sorted from blood, obtained in a trial of the OX40 agonist ivuxolimab. The chain couples TRBV27 to TRBJ2-1; 7 nucleotides line up with TRBD2. This clonotype was sampled from an adult with an advanced solid tumor such as melanoma, head and neck, liver or kidney cancer. The CDR3, as DNA: TGTGCCACCCGGGGGAGGGACCCCTACAATGAGCAGTTCTTC. Protein: CATRGRDPYNEQFF.